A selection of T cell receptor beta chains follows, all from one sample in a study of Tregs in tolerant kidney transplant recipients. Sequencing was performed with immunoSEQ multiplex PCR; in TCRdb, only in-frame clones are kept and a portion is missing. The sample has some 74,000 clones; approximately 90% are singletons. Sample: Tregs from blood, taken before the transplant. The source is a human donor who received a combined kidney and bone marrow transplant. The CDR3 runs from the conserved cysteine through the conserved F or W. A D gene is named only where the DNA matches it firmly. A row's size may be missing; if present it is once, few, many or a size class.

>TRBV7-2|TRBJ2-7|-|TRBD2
CASSLHPGTRGVEQYF
TGTGCCAGCAGCTTGCATCCCGGGACTAGGGGGGTCGAGCAGTACTTC
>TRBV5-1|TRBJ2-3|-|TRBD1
CASSLEGTGGRDTQYF
TGCGCCAGCAGCTTGGAGGGGACAGGGGGCCGAGATACGCAGTATTTT
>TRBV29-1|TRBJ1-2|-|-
CSVVLSTFYGYTF
TGCAGCGTTGTTCTGTCGACGTTCTATGGCTACACCTTC
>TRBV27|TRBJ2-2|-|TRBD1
CASTPDRVSSGELFF
TGTGCCAGCACCCCAGACAGGGTGTCGTCCGGGGAGCTGTTTTTT
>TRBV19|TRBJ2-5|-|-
CASSGQQGWGYETQYF
TGTGCCAGTAGTGGGCAGCAGGGATGGGGGTATGAGACCCAGTACTTC
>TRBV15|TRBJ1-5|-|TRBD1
CATSRAGTGNQPQHF
TGTGCCACCAGCAGAGCCGGGACAGGCAATCAGCCCCAGCATTTT
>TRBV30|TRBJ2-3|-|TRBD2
CAWGSGRGTDTQYF
TGTGCCTGGGGTAGCGGGAGAGGCACAGATACGCAGTATTTT
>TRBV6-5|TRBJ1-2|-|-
CASSDPKSNYGYTF
TGTGCCAGCAGTGACCCCAAGTCGAACTATGGCTACACCTTC
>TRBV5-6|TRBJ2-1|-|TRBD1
CASSITGTGVADEQFF
TGTGCCAGCAGCATTACCGGGACAGGGGTCGCAGATGAGCAGTTCTTC
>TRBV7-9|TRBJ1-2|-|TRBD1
CASRQGTKSYTF
TGTGCCAGCCGACAGGGTACAAAGAGCTACACCTTC
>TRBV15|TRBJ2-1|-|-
CATSRDPGSYNEQFF
TGTGCCACCAGCAGAGATCCGGGCTCCTACAATGAGCAGTTCTTC
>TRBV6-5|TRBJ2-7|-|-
CASSEPQGGYEQYF
TGTGCCAGCAGTGAGCCGCAGGGAGGCTACGAGCAGTACTTC
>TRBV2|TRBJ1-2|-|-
CASSEALGDVYGYTF
TGTGCCAGCAGTGAAGCCCTAGGGGACGTTTATGGCTACACCTTC
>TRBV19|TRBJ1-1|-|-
CASSIRAGAEAFF
TGTGCCAGTAGTATCCGGGCGGGAGCCGAAGCTTTCTTT
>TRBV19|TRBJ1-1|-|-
CASRGQMNTEAFF
TGTGCCAGTAGGGGACAAATGAACACTGAAGCTTTCTTT
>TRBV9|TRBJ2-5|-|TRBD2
CASSVGLAGGVQETQYF
TGTGCCAGCAGCGTAGGACTAGCGGGAGGTGTACAAGAGACCCAGTACTTC
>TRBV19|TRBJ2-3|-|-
CASSRDGPTDTQYF
TGTGCCAGTAGTAGGGACGGACCCACAGATACGCAGTATTTT
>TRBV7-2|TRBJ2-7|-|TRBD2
CASSLVASGRYEQYF
TGTGCCAGCAGCTTAGTGGCTAGCGGGAGGTACGAGCAGTACTTC
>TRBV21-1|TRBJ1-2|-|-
CASSGPTGYGYTF
TGTGCCAGCAGCGGACCGACAGGCTATGGCTACACCTTC
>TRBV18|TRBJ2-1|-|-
CASSRRTDIRNNEQFF
TGTGCCAGCTCACGACGGACAGACATAAGAAACAATGAGCAGTTCTTC
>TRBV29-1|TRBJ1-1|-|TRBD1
CSVARWTGSIIGMNTEAFF
TGCAGCGTAGCCAGGTGGACAGGGAGTATCATCGGGATGAACACTGAAGCTTTCTTT
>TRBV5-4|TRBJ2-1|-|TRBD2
CASSSSSASGHRDEQFF
TGTGCCAGCAGCTCTTCGTCGGCTAGCGGGCATCGGGATGAGCAGTTCTTC
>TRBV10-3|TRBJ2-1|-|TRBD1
CAISKQDPGQGSNEQFF
TGTGCCATCAGTAAACAAGATCCGGGACAGGGAAGCAATGAGCAGTTCTTC
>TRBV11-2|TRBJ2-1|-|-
CASSLEDGYAEQFF
TGTGCCAGCAGCCTAGAAGACGGCTACGCTGAGCAGTTCTTC
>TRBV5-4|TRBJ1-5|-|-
CASSLDQSNQPQHF
TGTGCCAGCAGCCTGGACCAAAGCAATCAGCCCCAGCATTTT
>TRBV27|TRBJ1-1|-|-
CASSSPPGTEAFF
TGTGCCAGCAGTTCCCCCCCCGGGACTGAAGCTTTCTTT
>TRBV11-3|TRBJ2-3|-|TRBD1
CASSLGSPLQGADTQYF
TGTGCCAGCAGCTTAGGATCTCCCCTACAGGGGGCGGATACGCAGTATTTT
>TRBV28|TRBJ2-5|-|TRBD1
CASSVSGQGRETQYF
TGTGCCAGCAGTGTCTCGGGACAGGGGCGGGAGACCCAGTACTTC
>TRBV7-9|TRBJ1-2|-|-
CASSLAVTANYGYTF
TGTGCCAGCAGCTTAGCGGTGACAGCTAACTATGGCTACACCTTC
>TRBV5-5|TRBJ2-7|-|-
CASRISGAPPYEQYF
TGTGCCAGCAGAATCTCGGGGGCCCCTCCCTACGAGCAGTACTTC
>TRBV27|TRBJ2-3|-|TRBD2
CASSLRTSGLPHTQYF
TGTGCCAGCAGTTTACGGACTAGCGGGTTACCCCATACGCAGTATTTT
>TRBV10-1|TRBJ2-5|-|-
CASSERPMETQYF
TGCGCCAGCAGTGAACGACCGATGGAGACCCAGTACTTC
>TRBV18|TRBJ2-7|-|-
CASSRSGSDSYEQYF
TGTGCCAGCTCACGGAGCGGGTCCGACTCCTACGAGCAGTACTTC
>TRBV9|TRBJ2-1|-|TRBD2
CASSLLSGISANEQFF
TGTGCCAGCAGCTTACTTAGCGGGATAAGCGCAAATGAGCAGTTCTTC
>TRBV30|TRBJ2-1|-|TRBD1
CAWRRQGVEDEQFF
TGTGCCTGGAGAAGACAGGGTGTAGAAGATGAGCAGTTCTTC
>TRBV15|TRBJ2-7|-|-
CATSTRTRGSYEQYF
TGTGCCACCAGCACCCGGACACGAGGGTCCTACGAGCAGTACTTC
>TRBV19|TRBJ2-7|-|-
CASSIGLTDPYEQYF
TGTGCCAGTAGTATAGGGTTGACAGACCCCTACGAGCAGTACTTC
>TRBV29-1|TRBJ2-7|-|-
CSGGGGTGVSYEQYF
TGCAGCGGGGGGGGTGGGACAGGCGTCTCCTACGAGCAGTACTTC
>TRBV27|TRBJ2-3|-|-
CASSLVQGLLSTDTQYF
TGTGCCAGCAGCTTGGTCCAGGGACTCCTCAGCACAGATACGCAGTATTTT
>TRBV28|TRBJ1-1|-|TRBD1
CASTPGGQGATEAFF
TGTGCCAGCACTCCCGGGGGACAGGGGGCTACTGAAGCTTTCTTT
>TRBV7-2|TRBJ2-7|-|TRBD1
CASRRPGTGYEQYF
TGTGCCAGCAGACGTCCCGGGACAGGATACGAGCAGTACTTC
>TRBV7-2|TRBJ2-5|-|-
CASSPLTGQETQYF
TGTGCCAGCAGCCCCTTGACAGGCCAAGAGACCCAGTACTTC
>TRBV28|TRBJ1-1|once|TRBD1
CASSIKQGAGDTEAFF
TGTGCCAGCAGTATAAAACAGGGGGCCGGGGACACTGAAGCTTTCTTT
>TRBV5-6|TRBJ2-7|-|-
CASSLSVSYEQYF
TGTGCCAGCAGCTTATCAGTCTCCTACGAGCAGTACTTC
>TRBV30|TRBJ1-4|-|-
CAWSGHPQGYNEKLFF
TGTGCCTGGAGTGGACACCCACAGGGTTATAATGAAAAACTGTTTTTT
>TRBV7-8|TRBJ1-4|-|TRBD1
CASSNRDRKNEKLFF
TGTGCCAGCAGCAACAGGGACAGGAAAAATGAAAAACTGTTTTTT